One and the same sample provided the 16 T cell receptor beta chains below, sequenced in a study of blood T cell repertoires in COVID-19. Assay used: immunoSEQ multiplex PCR; TCRdb lists only in-frame clones, some missing. The sample shows hundreds of thousands of clones, roughly 89% of them seen only once. Sequencing used PBMCs or T cells enriched from blood (not recorded which). The receptor source for this set is a woman aged 40-49 years who had recovered from COVID-19.

V gene TRBV6-2 or TRBV6-3 combines with J gene TRBJ2-7, with 12 positions matching TRBD2. The CDR3 length is 15 residues. Unmatched junction bases numbered 4, after V lost 5 bases and J lost 2 bases. Germline lookup yields CDR1 MNHEY and CDR2 SVGEGT. The CDR3 here is CASSVASGRAYEQYF. The CDR3 DNA follows: TGTGCCAGCAGTGTCGCTAGCGGGAGGGCCTACGAGCAGTACTTC.

The V and J genes are TRBV6-5 and TRBJ2-7; TRBD2 matches at 7 bases. Germline CDR1 and CDR2: MNHEY and SVGAGI. The CDR3 totals 12 residues. Unmatched junction bases numbered 3, after V lost 7 bases and J lost 3 bases. CDR3 protein: CASMASGYEQYF. DNA for the CDR3: TGTGCCAGCATGGCTAGCGGCTACGAGCAGTACTTC.

This clone was detected only once. The V and J genes are TRBV7-2 and TRBJ1-1; D might be TRBD1 (5 bases). CDR1 and CDR2 from the germline V gene are SGHTA and FQGNSA. V was shortened by 5 bases and J by 5 bases, with 12 bases between the two germline ends. This CDR3 is built from 13 residues. CDR3 residues: CASSPGGRTEAFF. The CDR3 nucleotides are TGTGCCAGCAGCCCGGGGGGTCGAACTGAAGCTTTCTTT.

Only a few counts were recorded for this clone. The rearrangement links TRBV27 to TRBJ2-7; the match to TRBD1 covers 7 bases. Trimming removed 11 bases from V and 2 bases from J; junction bases left unmatched: 12. The germline V gene has CDR1 MNHEY and CDR2 SMNVEV (reference sequence). This CDR3 spans 14 amino acids. In DNA form, the CDR3 reads TGTGCCGCAACAACAGGGGCTCCCCCCTACGAGCAGTACTTC. This gives the protein CAATTGAPPYEQYF.

DNA for the CDR3: TGTGCCAGCAGTTTGAGGGGGATAGAGACCCAGTACTTC. Protein product: CASSLRGIETQYF. The V call is TRBV27, the J call TRBJ2-5; D perhaps matches TRBD1 (6 bases). V lost 3 bases to trimming and J lost 4 bases, with 9 bases between them. CDR3 size: 13 residues. Germline values: CDR1 MNHEY, CDR2 SMNVEV (reference sequence).

The CDR3 bases are TGTGCCAGCAGCCTATCTAGCGACTACGAGCAGTACTTC. Residues: CASSLSSDYEQYF. The rearrangement uses TRBV7-3 and TRBJ2-7; tentatively, D is TRBD2 (6 bases). The CDR3 totals 13 residues. Germline values: CDR1 SGHTA, CDR2 FQGTGA. Trimming shortened V by 5 bases and J by 3 bases, and 11 bases separated the two germline ends.

This clone was picked up a small number of times. This sequence joins TRBV20-1 and TRBJ1-1; no reliable D call. CDR1 DFQATT and CDR2 SNEGSKA come from the germline V gene (reference sequence). V was trimmed by 4 bases and J by 6 bases, leaving 9 bases between them. CDR3 size: 11 residues. The CDR3 region is CSAMAGSEAFF. The CDR3 DNA is TGCAGTGCTATGGCGGGTTCTGAAGCTTTCTTT.

The chain has TRBV27 and TRBJ2-6, with a tentative D call TRBD2 (6 bases). Trimming removed 9 bases at V and 2 bases at J, with 14 bases between. The CDR3 contains 15 residues. CDR1 and CDR2 (germline): MNHEY, SMNVEV (reference sequence). This CDR3 reads CASCGISTGANVLTF. In DNA, the CDR3 is TGTGCCAGTTGCGGGATCTCCACTGGGGCCAACGTCCTGACTTTC. Full variable domain (outside the CDR3, taken from reference TRBV27 and TRBJ2-6): EAQVTQNPRYLITVTGKKLTVTCSQNMNHEYMSWYRQDPGLGLRQIYYSMNVEVTDKGDVPEGYKVSRKEKRNFPLILESPSPNQTSLYFCASCGISTGANVLTFGAGSRLTVL.

This sequence joins TRBV5-6 and TRBJ1-2; tentative D call: TRBD1 (5 bases). The CDR3 sequence is 15 residues long. Germline CDR1 reads SGHDT; CDR2 reads YYEEEE. V was clipped by 5 bases and J by 4 bases, with 18 bases between them. This CDR3 reads CASRPPGWGPYGYTF. The CDR3, as DNA: TGTGCCAGCAGGCCTCCAGGGTGGGGTCCCTATGGCTACACCTTC.

The V and J genes are TRBV5-1 and TRBJ1-3; D remains unclear. The CDR3 has 15 amino acids. The V gene's germline CDR1 is SGHRS and CDR2 YFSETQ. V was pared by 1 base and J by 0 bases, with 8 bases between. The CDR3 loop reads CASSLTAFSGNTIYF. In nucleotides, the CDR3 is TGCGCCAGCAGCTTGACAGCATTCTCTGGAAACACCATATATTTT.

The rearrangement joins TRBV7-2 to TRBJ2-1; D remains unclear. CDR1 is SGHTA, CDR2 FQGNSA, per germline. The CDR3 is 15 residues long. V lost 1 base to trimming and J lost 0 bases, with 7 bases between them. As DNA, the CDR3 is TGTGCCAGCAGCTTAGGCCCCTACTCCTACAATGAGCAGTTCTTC. This encodes CASSLGPYSYNEQFF.

The rearrangement joins TRBV11-2 to TRBJ2-5; D call uncertain. The CDR3 contains 15 residues. Germline assignment: CDR1 SGHAT and CDR2 FQNNGV. V was clipped by 3 bases and J by 2 bases, with 13 bases between them. The CDR3 protein is CASSFLLPQQETQYF. Written as DNA, the CDR3 is TGTGCCAGCAGCTTTCTACTGCCACAGCAAGAGACCCAGTACTTC.

The CDR3 loop reads CASSFTGTSGNTIYF. In nucleotides, the CDR3 is TGTGCCAGCAGCTTCACAGGGACCTCTGGAAACACCATATATTTT. The chain has TRBV11-2 and TRBJ1-3, with a tentative D call TRBD1 (6 bases). CDR1 and CDR2 from the germline V gene are SGHAT and FQNNGV. Between the trimmed V and J ends, which lost 3 bases and 0 bases, there was a span of 9 bases. CDR3 length: 15 amino acids.

The rearrangement uses TRBV10-2 and TRBJ2-1, with TRBD2 as a possible D gene (6 bases). Germline CDR1 and CDR2: WSHSY and SAAADI. The ends were cut back, 4 bases at V and 3 bases at J, with 13 bases in the middle. The length of the CDR3 is 15 residues. CDR3 sequence reads: CASSAVGGLYNEQFF. DNA of the CDR3: TGCGCCAGCAGTGCCGTGGGAGGCCTCTACAATGAGCAGTTCTTC.

The V and J genes are TRBV5-4 and TRBJ2-7, with 9 bases aligning to TRBD1. This CDR3 contains 15 residues. J lost 5 bases, V lost 4 bases, and 10 bases had no gene match. The germline gives CDR1 SGHNT, CDR2 YYREEE (reference sequence). The CDR3 protein is CASSTRTGARNEQYF. CDR3 in DNA: TGTGCCAGCAGCACACGGACAGGGGCGAGGAACGAGCAGTACTTC.

This clone is a singleton in its sample. The chain carries TRBV9 and TRBJ2-2, with D perhaps TRBD1 (5 bases). V gave up 3 bases and J gave up 7 bases, with 13 bases separating them. The CDR3 is 14 residues long. CDR1 is SGDLS and CDR2 is YYNGEE in the germline V gene. The DNA for the CDR3 is TGTGCCAGCAGCGACCAACAGGTGCTCGGGGAGCTGTTTTTT. It codes for CASSDQQVLGELFF. The full variable domain, with the rest looked up from reference TRBV9 and TRBJ2-2, is DSGVTQTPKHLITATGQRVTLRCSPRSGDLSVYWYQQSLDQGLQFLIQYYNGEERAKGNILERFSAQQFPDLHSELNLSSLELGDSALYFCASSDQQVLGELFFGEGSRLTVL.